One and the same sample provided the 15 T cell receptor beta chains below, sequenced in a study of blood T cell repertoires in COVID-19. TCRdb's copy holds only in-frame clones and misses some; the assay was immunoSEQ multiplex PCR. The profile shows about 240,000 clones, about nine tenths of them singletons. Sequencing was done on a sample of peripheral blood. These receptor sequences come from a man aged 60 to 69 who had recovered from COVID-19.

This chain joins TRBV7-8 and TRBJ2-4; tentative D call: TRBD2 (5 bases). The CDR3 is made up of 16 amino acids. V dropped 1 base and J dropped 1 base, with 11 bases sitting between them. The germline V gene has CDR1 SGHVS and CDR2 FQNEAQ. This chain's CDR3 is CASSLGGLRAKNIQYF. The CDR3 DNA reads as TGTGCCAGCAGCTTAGGAGGGTTAAGGGCCAAAAACATTCAGTACTTC. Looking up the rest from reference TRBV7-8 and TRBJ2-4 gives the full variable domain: GAGVSQSPRYKVAKRGQDVALRCDPISGHVSLFWYQQALGQGPEFLTYFQNEAQLDKSGLPSDRFFAERPEGSVSTLKIQRTQQEDSAVYLCASSLGGLRAKNIQYFGAGTRLSVL.

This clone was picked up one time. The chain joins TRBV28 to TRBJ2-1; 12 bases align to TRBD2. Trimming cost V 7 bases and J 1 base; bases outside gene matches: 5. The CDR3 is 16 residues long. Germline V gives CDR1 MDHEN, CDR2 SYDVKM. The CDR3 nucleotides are TGTGCCAGCAAGAGACTAGCGGGGGTTTCCTACAATGAGCAGTTCTTC. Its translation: CASKRLAGVSYNEQFF.

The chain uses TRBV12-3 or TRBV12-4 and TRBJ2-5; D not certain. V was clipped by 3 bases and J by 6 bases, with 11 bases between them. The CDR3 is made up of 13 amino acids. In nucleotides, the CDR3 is TGTGCCAGCAGTTTGGGCAGTTTGAAGACCCAGTACTTC. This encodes CASSLGSLKTQYF.

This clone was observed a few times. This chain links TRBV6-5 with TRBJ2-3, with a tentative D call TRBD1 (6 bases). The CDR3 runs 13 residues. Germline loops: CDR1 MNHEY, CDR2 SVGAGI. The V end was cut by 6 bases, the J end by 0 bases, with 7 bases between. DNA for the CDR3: TGTGCCAGCAGAAGGGGGAGCACAGATACGCAGTATTTT. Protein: CASRRGSTDTQYF.

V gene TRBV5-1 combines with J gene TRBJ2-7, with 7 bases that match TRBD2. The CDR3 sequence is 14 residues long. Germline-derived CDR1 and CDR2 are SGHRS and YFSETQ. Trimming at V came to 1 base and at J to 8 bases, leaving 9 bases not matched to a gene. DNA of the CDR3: TGCGCCAGCAGCTTGAAAACGGGGGAGGGGAAGCAGTACTTC. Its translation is CASSLKTGEGKQYF. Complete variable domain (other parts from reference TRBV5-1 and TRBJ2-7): KAGVTQTPRYLIKTRGQQVTLSCSPISGHRSVSWYQQTPGQGLQFLFEYFSETQRNKGNFPGRFSGRQFSNSRSEMNVSTLELGDSALYLCASSLKTGEGKQYFGPGTRLTVT.

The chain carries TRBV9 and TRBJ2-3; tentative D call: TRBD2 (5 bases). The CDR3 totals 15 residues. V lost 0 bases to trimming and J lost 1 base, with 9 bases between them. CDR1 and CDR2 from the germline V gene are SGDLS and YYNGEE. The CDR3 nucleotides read TGTGCCAGCAGCGTAGGATGGGGAGGCACAGATACGCAGTATTTT. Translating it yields CASSVGWGGTDTQYF.

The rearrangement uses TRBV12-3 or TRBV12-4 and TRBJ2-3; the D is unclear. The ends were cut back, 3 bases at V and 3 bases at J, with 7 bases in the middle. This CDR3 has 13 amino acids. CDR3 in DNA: TGTGCCAGCAGTTTTAGCTCGACAGATACGCAGTATTTT. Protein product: CASSFSSTDTQYF.

The CDR3 loop is CASSLLRGRGYTGELFF. CDR3 in DNA: TGTGCCAGCAGCCTACTCAGAGGCCGGGGGTACACCGGGGAGCTGTTTTTT. The rearrangement joins TRBV5-8 to TRBJ2-2, with D possibly TRBD2 on 6 matching bases. CDR1 and CDR2 from the germline V gene are SGHTS and YDEGEE. The CDR3 runs to 17 residues. Between the trimmed V and J ends, which lost 4 bases and 3 bases, there was a span of 19 bases.

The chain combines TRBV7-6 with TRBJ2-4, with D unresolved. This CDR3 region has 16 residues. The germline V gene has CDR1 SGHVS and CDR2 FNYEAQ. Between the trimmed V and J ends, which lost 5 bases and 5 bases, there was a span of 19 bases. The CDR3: CASSRGRPNYQNIQYF. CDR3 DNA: TGTGCCAGCAGCCGCGGAAGGCCCAATTATCAAAACATTCAGTACTTC. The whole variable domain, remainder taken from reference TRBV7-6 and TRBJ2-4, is GAGVSQSPRYKVTKRGQDVALRCDPISGHVSLYWYRQALGQGPEFLTYFNYEAQQDKSGLPNDRFSAERPEGSISTLTIQRTEQRDSAMYRCASSRGRPNYQNIQYFGAGTRLSVL.

CDR3 region: CASSLGTFEETQYF. In DNA, the CDR3 is TGTGCCAGCAGCCTGGGGACATTTGAAGAGACCCAGTACTTC. The V gene is TRBV2, the J gene TRBJ2-5; the D gene is possibly TRBD1 (6 bases). CDR1 and CDR2 (germline): SNHLY, FYNNEI. The CDR3 runs 14 residues. The V end lost 6 bases, the J end lost 3 bases, and 14 bases lay between the germline ends.

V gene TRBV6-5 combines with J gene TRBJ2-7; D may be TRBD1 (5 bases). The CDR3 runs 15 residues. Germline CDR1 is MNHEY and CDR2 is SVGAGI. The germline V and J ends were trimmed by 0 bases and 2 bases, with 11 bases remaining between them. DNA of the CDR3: TGTGCCAGCAGTTACTCCCAGGGTGTCCCCTACGAGCAGTACTTC. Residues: CASSYSQGVPYEQYF.

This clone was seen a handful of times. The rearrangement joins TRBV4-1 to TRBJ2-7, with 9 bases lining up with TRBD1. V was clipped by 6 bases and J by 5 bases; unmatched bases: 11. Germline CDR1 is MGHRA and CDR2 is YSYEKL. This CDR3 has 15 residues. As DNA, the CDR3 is TGCGCCAGCAGGTTCTCGGGACAGGGTGAGCACGAGCAGTACTTC. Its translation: CASRFSGQGEHEQYF.

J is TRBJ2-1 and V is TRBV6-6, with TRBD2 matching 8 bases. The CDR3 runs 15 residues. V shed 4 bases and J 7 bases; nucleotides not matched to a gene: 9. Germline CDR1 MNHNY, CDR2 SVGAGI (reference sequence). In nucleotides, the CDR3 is TGTGCCAGCAGTTCCTACGGGGGGGCAAGAAATGAGCAGTTCTTC. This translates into CASSSYGGARNEQFF.

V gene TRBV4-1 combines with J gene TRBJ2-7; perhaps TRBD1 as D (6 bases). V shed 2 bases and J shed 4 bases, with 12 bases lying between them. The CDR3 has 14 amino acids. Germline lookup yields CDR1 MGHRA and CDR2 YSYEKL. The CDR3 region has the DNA TGCGCCAGCAGCCAACAGTTCCAGGGGTACGAGCAGTACTTC. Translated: CASSQQFQGYEQYF.

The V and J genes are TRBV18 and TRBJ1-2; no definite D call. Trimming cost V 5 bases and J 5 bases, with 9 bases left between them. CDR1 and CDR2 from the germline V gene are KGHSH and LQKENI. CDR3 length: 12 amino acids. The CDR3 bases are TGTGCCAGCTCATCAGCGGGGTATGGCTACACCTTC. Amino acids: CASSSAGYGYTF.